This T cell receptor beta chain originates from a study of blood T cell repertoires in COVID-19. Study details: Whether acute or convalescent, the COVID-19 samples came from the United States, Italy and Spain. The analysed material was cDNA or gDNA that came from T cells, B-cell-depleted T cells, or PBMCs.

Source study methods: Scientists estimated how many nucleated cells there were by amplifying reference gene primers. Clones were read by immunoSEQ multiplex PCR, and TCRdb kept only the in-frame ones, dropping some. V, J and clone size derive from that table, while D and trimming were established from the DNA sequence. The repertoire has 190,000 or so clones, 87% of them found once; the top ten carry roughly 6.2%. Only one count was recorded for this clone. From germline, CDR1 is MNHEY and CDR2 SMNVEV (reference sequence). The CDR3 is 16 residues long. The trim removed 4 bases at V and 7 bases at J, leaving 13 bases unmatched.

The TCR originated in a man aged 55 to 69 who had recovered from COVID-19. The sequencing sample was made of peripheral blood. The chain uses TRBV27 and TRBJ2-1; 7 nucleotides match TRBD2. CDR3 DNA sequence: TGTGCCAGCAGTTCCCCCAGTGGGAGGGCGGGGAATGAGCAGTTCTTC. Its translation is CASSSPSGRAGNEQFF.